The 6 T cell receptor beta chains presented below share a single source sample, sequenced in a study of blood T cell repertoires in COVID-19 (dated by TCRdb to about 2020). Libraries were made using the immunoSEQ multiplex PCR assay. As stored in TCRdb, this immuneACCESS dataset retains in-frame rearrangements with V and J assigned. A fraction of the clones does not appear; measured against another copy, unresolved V genes explain less than half of the discrepancy, and the remainder lacks a known reason. The sample data list 50,000 to 55,000 clones, and around 85% of these were observed just once. Approximately 6.5% of the sample lies in the top ten. The sample was peripheral blood. The receptors come from a man aged 60-69 years with acute or convalescent COVID-19.

This clone was recorded only once. The gene calls are TRBV3-1 (or the pseudogene TRBV3-2) and TRBJ1-2; D remains unclear. CDR1 is LGHDT, CDR2 YNNKEL, per germline (reference sequence). This CDR3 has 12 amino acids. Trimming pared 0 bases from V and 8 bases from J, leaving 7 bases between. The CDR3 spells CASSQDTRGYTF. DNA of the CDR3: TGTGCCAGCAGCCAAGATACAAGAGGCTACACCTTC.

The chain is built from TRBV9 and TRBJ1-4; TRBD1 matches 7 bases. The CDR3 is 14 residues long. Germline CDR1 is SGDLS and CDR2 is YYNGEE. J gave up 8 bases and V 0 bases, and 4 bases lay outside the gene matches. The CDR3 is CASSVEGAGEKLFF. The CDR3 nucleotides are TGTGCCAGCAGCGTAGAGGGGGCCGGAGAAAAACTGTTTTTT.

A single count supports this clone. J is TRBJ1-1 and V is TRBV25-1; TRBD1 matches 7 bases. V was clipped by 2 bases and J by 6 bases; unmatched bases: 9. The CDR3 is 15 amino acids. Germline CDR1 is MGHDK and CDR2 is SYGVNS. As DNA, the CDR3 is TGTGCCAGCAGTGAACACAGACAGGGTGGGTCTGAAGCTTTCTTT. It specifies CASSEHRQGGSEAFF.

This clone has just a few counts. The chain couples TRBV19 to TRBJ1-1; 7 nucleotides line up with TRBD1. The V gene end was trimmed by 9 bases and the J gene end by 2 bases; junction bases not matched to a gene: 18. This CDR3 has 17 residues. CDR1 is LNHDA, CDR2 SQIVND, per germline (reference sequence). CDR3 bases: TGTGCCAGCCTGTCGTTGGAGGGGGCGATCGGTAACACTGAAGCTTTCTTT. It yields the protein CASLSLEGAIGNTEAFF.

This chain uses TRBV5-1 with TRBJ2-1; 13 bases are shared with TRBD2. After removal of 1 base from V and 7 bases from J, the junction contained 14 bases not matched to a gene. In germline, CDR1 is SGHRS, CDR2 YFSETQ. CDR3 length equals 19 residues. As DNA, the CDR3 is TGCGCCAGCAGCTTGAAATGGCACGGACTAGCGGGAGTGGTGAATGAGCAGTTCTTC. This gives the protein CASSLKWHGLAGVVNEQFF.

The chain employs TRBV9 and TRBJ2-3; tentative D call: TRBD2 (5 bases). This CDR3 comprises 15 residues. Trimming removed 0 bases at V and 3 bases at J, with 11 bases between. Germline V lookup: CDR1 SGDLS, CDR2 YYNGEE. Here the CDR3 reads CASSVVEGRTDTQYF. In DNA, the CDR3 is TGTGCCAGCAGCGTAGTTGAGGGTCGAACAGATACGCAGTATTTT. Full variable domain (outside the CDR3, taken from reference TRBV9 and TRBJ2-3): DSGVTQTPKHLITATGQRVTLRCSPRSGDLSVYWYQQSLDQGLQFLIQYYNGEERAKGNILERFSAQQFPDLHSELNLSSLELGDSALYFCASSVVEGRTDTQYFGPGTRLTVL.